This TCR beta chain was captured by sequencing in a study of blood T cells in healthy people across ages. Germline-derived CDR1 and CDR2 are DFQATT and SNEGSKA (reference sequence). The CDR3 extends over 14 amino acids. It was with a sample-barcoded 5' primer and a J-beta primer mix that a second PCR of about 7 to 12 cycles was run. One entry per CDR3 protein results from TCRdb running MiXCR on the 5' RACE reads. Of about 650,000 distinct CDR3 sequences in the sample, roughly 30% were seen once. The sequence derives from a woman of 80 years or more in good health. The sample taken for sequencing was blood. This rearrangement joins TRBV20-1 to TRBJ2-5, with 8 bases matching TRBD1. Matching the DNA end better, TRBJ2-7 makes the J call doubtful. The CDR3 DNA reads TGCAGTGTATATGGACAGGGAAGTCGGAACGAGCAGTACTTC. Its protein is CSVYGQGSRNEQYF.